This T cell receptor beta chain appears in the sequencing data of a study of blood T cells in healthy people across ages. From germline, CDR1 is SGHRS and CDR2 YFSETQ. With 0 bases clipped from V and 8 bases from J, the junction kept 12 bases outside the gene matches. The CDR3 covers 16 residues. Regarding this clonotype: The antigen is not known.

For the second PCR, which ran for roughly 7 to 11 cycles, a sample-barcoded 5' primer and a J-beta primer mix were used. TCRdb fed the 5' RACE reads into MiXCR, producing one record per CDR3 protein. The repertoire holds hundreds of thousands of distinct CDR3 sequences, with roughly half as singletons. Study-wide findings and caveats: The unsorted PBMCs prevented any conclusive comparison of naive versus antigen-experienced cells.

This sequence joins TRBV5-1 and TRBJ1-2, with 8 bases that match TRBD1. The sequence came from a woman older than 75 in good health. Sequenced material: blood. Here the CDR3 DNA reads TGCGCCAGCAGCTTGGTGGGGACAGGCCTTGGGGACGGCTACACCTTC. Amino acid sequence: CASSLVGTGLGDGYTF.